This T cell receptor beta chain was profiled in a study of blood T cell repertoires in COVID-19. Turning to the study itself: The origin of the acute and convalescent COVID-19 samples was the United States, Italy and Spain. PBMCs, B-cell-depleted T cells, or T cells provided the cDNA or gDNA that made up the material.

Germline V gives CDR1 SQVTM, CDR2 ANQGSEA. The CDR3 has 14 residues. V lost 7 bases, J lost 7 bases, and 11 bases stayed unmatched. Clones were read by immunoSEQ multiplex PCR, and TCRdb kept only the in-frame ones, dropping some. The sample gives fewer than 350,000 clones, about four fifths of which show up once; around 2.9% is in the top ten. The chain joins TRBV29-1 to TRBJ1-1; 11 bases fit TRBD1. The material sequenced was peripheral blood. This receptor was identified in a woman aged 55-75 years with active or convalescent COVID-19. As DNA, the CDR3 is TGCAGCGCGTACCACGGACAGGGGGCGGATGAAGCTTTCTTT. This sequence encodes CSAYHGQGADEAFF.